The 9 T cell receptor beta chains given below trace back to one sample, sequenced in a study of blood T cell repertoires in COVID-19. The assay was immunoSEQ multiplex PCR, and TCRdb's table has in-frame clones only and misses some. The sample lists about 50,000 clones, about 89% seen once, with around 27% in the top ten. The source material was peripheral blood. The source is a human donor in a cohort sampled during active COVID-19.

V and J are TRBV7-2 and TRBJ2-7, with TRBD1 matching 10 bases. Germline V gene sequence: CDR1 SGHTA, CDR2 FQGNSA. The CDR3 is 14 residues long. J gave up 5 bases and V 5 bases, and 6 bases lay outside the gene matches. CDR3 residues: CASSPETGGHEQYV. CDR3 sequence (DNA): TGTGCCAGCAGCCCCGAGACAGGGGGCCACGAGCAGTACGTC.

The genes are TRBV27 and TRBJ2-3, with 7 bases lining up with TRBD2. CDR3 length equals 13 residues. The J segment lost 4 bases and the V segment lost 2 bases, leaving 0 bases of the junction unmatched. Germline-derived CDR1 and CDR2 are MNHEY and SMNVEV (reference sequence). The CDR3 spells CASSLREADTQYF. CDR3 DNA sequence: TGTGCCAGCAGTTTACGGGAGGCAGATACGCAGTATTTT.

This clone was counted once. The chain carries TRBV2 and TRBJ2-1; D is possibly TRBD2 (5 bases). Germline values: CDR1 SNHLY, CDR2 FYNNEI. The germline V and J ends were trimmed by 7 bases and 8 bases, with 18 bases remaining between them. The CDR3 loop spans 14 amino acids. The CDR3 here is CASTGNGVKDEQFF. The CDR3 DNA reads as TGTGCCAGCACGGGGAACGGCGTTAAGGATGAGCAGTTCTTC.

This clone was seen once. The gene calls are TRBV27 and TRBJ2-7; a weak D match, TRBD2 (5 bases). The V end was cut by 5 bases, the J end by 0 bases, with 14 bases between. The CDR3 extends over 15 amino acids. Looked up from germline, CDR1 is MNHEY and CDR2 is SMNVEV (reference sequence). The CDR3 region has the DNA TGTGCCAGCAGTGCGGCGGGCAGAGGCTCCTACGAGCAGTACTTC. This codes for CASSAAGRGSYEQYF.

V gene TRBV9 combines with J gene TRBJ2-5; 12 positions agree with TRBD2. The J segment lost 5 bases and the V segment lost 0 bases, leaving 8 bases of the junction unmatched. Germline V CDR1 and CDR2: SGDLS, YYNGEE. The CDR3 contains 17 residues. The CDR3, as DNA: TGTGCCAGCAGCGTAGGCAGGTCTAGCGGGGGGGTCGAGACCCAGTACTTC. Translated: CASSVGRSSGGVETQYF.

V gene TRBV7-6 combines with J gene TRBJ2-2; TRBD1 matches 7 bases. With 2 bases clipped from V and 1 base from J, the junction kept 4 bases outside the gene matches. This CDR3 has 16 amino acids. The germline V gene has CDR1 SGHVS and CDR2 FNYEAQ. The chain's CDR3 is CASSLYGTENTGELFF. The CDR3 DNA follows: TGTGCCAGCAGCTTATACGGGACAGAGAACACCGGGGAGCTGTTTTTT.

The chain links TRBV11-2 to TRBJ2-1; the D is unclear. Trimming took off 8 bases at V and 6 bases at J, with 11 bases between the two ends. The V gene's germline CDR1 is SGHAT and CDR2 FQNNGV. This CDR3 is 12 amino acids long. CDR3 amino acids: CASSYATNEQFF. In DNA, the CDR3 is TGTGCCAGCTCCTACGCTACCAATGAGCAGTTCTTC.

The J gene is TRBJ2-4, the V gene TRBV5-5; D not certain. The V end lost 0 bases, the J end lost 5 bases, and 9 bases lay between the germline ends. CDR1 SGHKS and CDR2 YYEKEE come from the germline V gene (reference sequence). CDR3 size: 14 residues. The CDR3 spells CASSLVGTENIQYF. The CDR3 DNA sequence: TGTGCCAGCAGCTTGGTCGGTACCGAAAACATTCAGTACTTC.

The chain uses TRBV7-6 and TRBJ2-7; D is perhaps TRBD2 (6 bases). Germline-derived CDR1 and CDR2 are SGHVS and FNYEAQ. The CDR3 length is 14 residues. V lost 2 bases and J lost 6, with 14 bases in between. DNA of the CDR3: TGTGCCAGCAGCTTAAGAGGGAAAGCGGGCGAGCAGTACTTC. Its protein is CASSLRGKAGEQYF.